Each of the 15 T cell receptor beta chains below was sequenced from the same sample in a study of T-cell reconstitution after alpha-beta-depleted transplantation in children. Using unique molecular identifiers, the investigators prepared the TCRbeta library. TCRdb re-analysed the PCR reads in MiXCR, keeping a single row per CDR3 protein. The sample carries about 200,000 distinct CDR3 sequences, approximately 17% recorded once. Sequencing was performed on PBMCs, mostly from graft donor cells, taken 360 days after TCRalphabeta/CD19-depleted stem cell transplant. Source of these receptors: a male patient aged 2-15 years who had a stem cell transplant for acute lymphoblastic leukemia, so the T cells may come from the graft donor.

The chain employs TRBV19 and TRBJ1-2, with 7 bases identical to TRBD1. CDR3 length equals 16 residues. Germline CDR1 reads LNHDA; CDR2 reads SQIVND (reference sequence). V lost 3 bases to trimming and J lost 4 bases; unmatched junction nucleotides: 11. The CDR3 DNA follows: TGTGCCAGTAGTATGCCTCGGGACAGAGCCTTCTATGGCTACACCTTC. This gives the protein CASSMPRDRAFYGYTF. The full variable domain, with the rest looked up from reference TRBV19 and TRBJ1-2, is DGGITQSPKYLFRKEGQNVTLSCEQNLNHDAMYWYRQDPGQGLRLIYYSQIVNDFQKGDIAEGYSVSREKKESFPLTVTSAQKNPTAFYLCASSMPRDRAFYGYTFGSGTRLTVV.

This clonotype was observed a handful of times. This chain joins TRBV7-2 and TRBJ1-6; 8 bases align to TRBD1. With V trimmed by 5 bases and J by 8 bases, 2 bases remained unmatched. Germline-derived CDR1 and CDR2 are SGHTA and FQGNSA. This CDR3 comprises 13 residues. The CDR3, as DNA: TGTGCCAGCAGCCCGGACAGGGATTCACCCCTCCACTTT. Amino acid sequence: CASSPDRDSPLHF.

The gene calls are TRBV14 and TRBJ2-3, with unresolved D. The CDR3 has 13 residues. CDR1 and CDR2 (germline): SGHDN, FVKESK. V was trimmed by 0 bases and J by 7 bases, leaving 8 bases between them. Here the CDR3 DNA reads TGTGCCAGCAGCCAAGATAACCCTAATACGCAGTATTTT. Amino acids: CASSQDNPNTQYF.

The chain joins TRBV27 to TRBJ1-1; D unclear. Germline CDR1 and CDR2: MNHEY and SMNVEV (reference sequence). V was shortened by 6 bases and J by 2 bases, with 10 bases between the two germline ends. There are 13 residues in the CDR3. The chain's CDR3 is CASSLRSNTEAFF. The CDR3 DNA sequence: TGTGCCAGCAGCCTCCGTTCCAACACTGAAGCTTTCTTT.

The chain employs TRBV5-1 and TRBJ2-1; TRBD1 matches at 8 bases. V was pared by 4 bases and J by 9 bases, with 9 bases of the junction left unmatched. This CDR3 has 14 residues. The V gene's germline CDR1 is SGHRS and CDR2 YFSETQ. The CDR3 DNA follows: TGCGCCAGCAGCGACCTCCAGGGGGCTGGTGAGCAGTTCTTC. It specifies CASSDLQGAGEQFF.

CDR3 nucleotide sequence: TGTGCCAGCAGCGCGTATAGCGGGGGACATGGTACGCAGTATTTT. Translated: CASSAYSGGHGTQYF. The rearrangement joins TRBV9 to TRBJ2-3; the match to TRBD2 covers 9 bases. Trimming cost V 3 bases and J 8 bases; bases outside gene matches: 10. Looked up from germline, CDR1 is SGDLS and CDR2 is YYNGEE. The CDR3 is 15 residues long.

The genes are TRBV20-1 and TRBJ2-5; no clear D. The CDR3 totals 14 residues. V was clipped by 0 bases and J by 5 bases, with 13 bases between them. CDR1 and CDR2 (germline): DFQATT, SNEGSKA (reference sequence). The CDR3 coding sequence is TGCAGTGCTAGAGATGACGGCAGGTTTGAGACCCAGTACTTC. Its translation is CSARDDGRFETQYF.

The genes are TRBV19 and TRBJ1-1, with 8 bases fitting TRBD1. The J segment lost 0 bases and the V segment lost 1 base, leaving 7 bases of the junction unmatched. Germline assignment: CDR1 LNHDA and CDR2 SQIVND (reference sequence). This CDR3 comprises 17 residues. CDR3 region: CASSIVGWDRLNTEAFF. The CDR3 DNA is TGTGCCAGTAGTATAGTTGGTTGGGACAGGCTGAACACTGAAGCTTTCTTT.

V is TRBV7-9 and J is TRBJ1-3; 8 positions match TRBD1. Trimming at V came to 3 bases and at J to 2 bases, leaving 6 bases not matched to a gene. From germline, CDR1 is SEHNR and CDR2 FQNEAQ (reference sequence). The CDR3 length is 16 residues. The CDR3 DNA reads TGTGCCAGCAGCTTCGACAGGGGACTAACTGGAAACACCATATATTTT. Protein product: CASSFDRGLTGNTIYF.

Many counts were recorded for this clonotype. The chain couples TRBV5-1 to TRBJ1-4; 7 bases are a match to TRBD1. CDR1 SGHRS and CDR2 YFSETQ come from the germline V gene. The CDR3 extends over 15 amino acids. V gave up 0 bases and J gave up 12 bases; unmatched junction bases: 11. The CDR3 here is CASSLAEGAGIELFF. CDR3 bases: TGCGCCAGCAGCTTGGCCGAGGGGGCCGGAATAGAACTGTTTTTT.

This clonotype was found a few times. The V and J genes are TRBV7-2 and TRBJ1-1; no firm D call. The V end was cut by 1 base, the J end by 1 base, with 10 bases between. The length of the CDR3 is 15 residues. Germline lookup yields CDR1 SGHTA and CDR2 FQGNSA. CDR3 residues: CASSLEAGRNTEAFF. In DNA, the CDR3 is TGTGCCAGCAGCTTAGAGGCAGGCCGGAACACTGAAGCTTTCTTT. Complete variable domain (other parts from reference TRBV7-2 and TRBJ1-1): GAGVSQSPSNKVTEKGKDVELRCDPISGHTALYWYRQSLGQGLEFLIYFQGNSAPDKSGLPSDRFSAERTGGSVSTLTIQRTQQEDSAVYLCASSLEAGRNTEAFFGQGTRLTVV.

This chain uses TRBV5-1 with TRBJ2-7; 8 bases match TRBD1. V shed 0 bases and J 3 bases; nucleotides not matched to a gene: 14. The germline V gene encodes CDR1 SGHRS and CDR2 YFSETQ. This CDR3 is 18 amino acids long. The CDR3 reads CASSLAMMTGVTYYEQYF. CDR3 sequence (DNA): TGCGCCAGCAGCTTGGCCATGATGACAGGGGTTACTTACTACGAGCAGTACTTC.

The chain couples TRBV27 to TRBJ2-2, with no clear D. Trimming pared 6 bases from V and 4 bases from J, leaving 9 bases between. In germline, CDR1 is MNHEY, CDR2 SMNVEV (reference sequence). The CDR3 totals 13 residues. The CDR3 reads CASSRGITGELFF. DNA of the CDR3: TGTGCCAGCAGCCGCGGAATCACCGGGGAGCTGTTTTTT.

By share, this clonotype ranks as medium-sized. The chain employs TRBV7-2 and TRBJ2-1; 8 bases map to TRBD2. Trimming removed 1 base from V and 7 bases from J; junction bases left unmatched: 9. The CDR3 is made up of 16 amino acids. Germline values: CDR1 SGHTA, CDR2 FQGNSA. For the CDR3, the DNA is TGTGCCAGCAGCTTAGTTAGGACTAGCCCTTTGAATGAGCAGTTCTTC. Protein: CASSLVRTSPLNEQFF.

The table lists this clonotype with a few counts. The J gene is TRBJ2-1, the V gene TRBV11-2; 15 bases line up with TRBD2. Germline assignment: CDR1 SGHAT and CDR2 FQNNGV. The junction had 10 bases not matched to a gene; V was cut back by 3 bases and J by 4 bases. CDR3 length: 19 amino acids. As DNA, the CDR3 is TGTGCCAGCAGCTTCATCCGTCGGACTAGCGGGGGGGCGTACAATGAGCAGTTCTTC. Translated: CASSFIRRTSGGAYNEQFF.